This TCR beta chain emerged from a study of T cell repertoires in cytomegalovirus infection. Overall study context: It was the public TCR beta signatures that indicated both CMV infection and matching HLA type. Notes on the study in general: The study identified carriers of CMV plus the relevant HLA from cumulative public TCR beta family frequency. Clonotypes of TCR beta that were HLA-C-restricted and CMV-specific dominated the ex vivo response.

TCRdb re-called the reads through MiXCR, storing one row per CDR3 protein. The sample holds 300,000 or so distinct CDR3 sequences, 25% seen once. Germline CDR1 MDHEN, CDR2 SYDVKM. The CDR3 has 14 amino acids. Trimming pared 1 base from V and 6 bases from J, leaving 12 bases between. This clonotype was counted only a few times. The target antigen is unknown. The receptor's source is a human donor in good health (CMV status not recorded). Some clones in this sample may be carry-over from other donors' samples. The specimen sequenced was PBMCs. This chain joins TRBV28 and TRBJ2-5, with D hard to call. Written as DNA, the CDR3 is TGTGCCAGCAGTTTATTGGCTGCCCCGCAGACCCAGTACTTC. It yields the protein CASSLLAAPQTQYF.